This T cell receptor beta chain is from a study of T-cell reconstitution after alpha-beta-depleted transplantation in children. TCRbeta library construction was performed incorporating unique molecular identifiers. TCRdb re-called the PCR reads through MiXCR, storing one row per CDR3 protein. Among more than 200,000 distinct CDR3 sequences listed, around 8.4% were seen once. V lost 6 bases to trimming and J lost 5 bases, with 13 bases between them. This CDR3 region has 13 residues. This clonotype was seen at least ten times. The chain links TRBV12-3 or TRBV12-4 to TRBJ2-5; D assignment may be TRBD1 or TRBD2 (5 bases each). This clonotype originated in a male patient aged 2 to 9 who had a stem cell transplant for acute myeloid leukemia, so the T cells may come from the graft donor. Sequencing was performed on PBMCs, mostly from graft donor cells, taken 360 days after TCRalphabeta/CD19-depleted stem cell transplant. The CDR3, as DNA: TGTGCCAGCAGCCCCCCCAGGGACGAGACCCAGTACTTC. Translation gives CASSPPRDETQYF.